This entry describes one T cell receptor beta chain. This entry comes from a study of T-cell memory formation after mild COVID-19. Each CDR3 protein is one row after TCRdb ran MiXCR on the 5' RACE reads. The table lists hundreds of thousands of distinct CDR3 sequences, more than 20% of them singletons. There are 11 residues in the CDR3. Looked up from germline, CDR1 is SGHDT and CDR2 is YYEEEE. V gave up 4 bases and J gave up 11 bases; unmatched junction bases: 5. The chain carries TRBV5-6 and TRBJ1-1; the match to TRBD1 covers 7 bases. The source is a man aged 18 to 35 who had mild COVID-19 (a few samples of this study predate the infection). Cell type and time point are not known. Sequenced: PBMCs or a T cell subset sorted from them (not recorded which). CDR3 nucleotides: TGTGCCAGCAGCCGCGACAGGGACGCTTTCTTT. Its protein is CASSRDRDAFF. The full variable domain, rest sourced from reference TRBV5-6 and TRBJ1-1, is DAGVTQSPTHLIKTRGQQVTLRCSPKSGHDTVSWYQQALGQGPQFIFQYYEEEERQRGNFPDRFSGHQFPNYSSELNVNALLLGDSALYLCASSRDRDAFFGQGTRLTVV.